The present entry profiles one T cell receptor beta chain with its context. The antigen remains unidentified. These data originate in a study of T cells in Graves' hyperthyroidism and ophthalmopathy. Study-wide results and limits: Blood shared most expanded thyroid clonotypes above 0.001.

TCR beta CDR3 regions were amplified from RNA. The HTBI primer set was used in a first-round RT-PCR of the TCR CDR3. One entry per CDR3 protein results from TCRdb running MiXCR on the multiplex PCR reads. The sample yields approximately 300,000 distinct CDR3 sequences, approximately 15% seen once. It was uncontrolled infection, other autoimmune disease, pregnancy or lactation that excluded patients. V gave up 0 bases and J gave up 7 bases, with 10 bases separating them. Per germline, CDR1 MNHEY and CDR2 SVGAGI. CDR3 length: 14 residues. What was sequenced was blood. The chain employs TRBV6-5 and TRBJ1-5; no firm D call. The TCR originated in a woman aged 55-70 years with Graves' ophthalmopathy. CDR3 sequence: CASSYSGSLQPQHF. The CDR3 bases are TGTGCCAGCAGTTACTCCGGCAGTCTGCAGCCCCAGCATTTT.